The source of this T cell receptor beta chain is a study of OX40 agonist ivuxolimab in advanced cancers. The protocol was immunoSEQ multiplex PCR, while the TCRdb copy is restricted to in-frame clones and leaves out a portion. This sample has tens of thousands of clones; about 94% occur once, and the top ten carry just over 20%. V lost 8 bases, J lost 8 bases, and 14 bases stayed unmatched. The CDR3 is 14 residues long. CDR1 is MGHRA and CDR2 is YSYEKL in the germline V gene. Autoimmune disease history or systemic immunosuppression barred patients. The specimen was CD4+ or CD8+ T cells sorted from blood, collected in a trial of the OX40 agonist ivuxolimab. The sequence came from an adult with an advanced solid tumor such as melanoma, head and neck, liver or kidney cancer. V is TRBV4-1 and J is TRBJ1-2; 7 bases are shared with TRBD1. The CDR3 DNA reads TGCGCCAGCTCCGCCAAAGACAGGGCGGGGGGCTACACCTTC. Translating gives CASSAKDRAGGYTF.